The 2 T cell receptor beta chains presented below share a single source sample, sequenced in a study of CD8+ T cells in alopecia areata. This sample's treatment: oral pan-JAK inhibitor, 5-10 mg twice daily. Extracted RNA was reverse transcribed into cDNA, the sequencing template. Profiled with immunoSEQ multiplex PCR; TCRdb holds only in-frame clones, not every one. The table shows about 180,000 clones, with 51% occurring only once. The sample here was CD8+ T cells sorted from blood, taken at approximately week 51, from a patient treated with tofacitinib. Every receptor here comes from a human donor with alopecia areata.

The chain employs TRBV13 and TRBJ1-2; 10 bases fit TRBD1. Trimming took 6 bases from V and 7 from J; bases not matched to a gene: 8. The length of the CDR3 is 14 residues. The V gene's germline CDR1 is PRHDT and CDR2 FYEKMQ (reference sequence). CDR3 in amino acids: CASRLLRDRGGYTF. The CDR3 DNA follows: TGTGCCAGCAGGCTACTCCGGGACAGGGGTGGCTACACCTTC.

This chain uses TRBV15 with TRBJ2-2, with D hard to call. The CDR3 extends over 14 amino acids. With 8 bases removed from V and 0 bases from J, the gap between germline ends came to 10 bases. Germline assignment: CDR1 LNHNV and CDR2 YYDKDF (reference sequence). CDR3 nucleotide sequence: TGTGCCACCCAGACACTATCGAACACCGGGGAGCTGTTTTTT. Its protein product is CATQTLSNTGELFF.